The 26 T cell receptor beta chains below were found in one sample sequenced in a study of somatic mutations in cytotoxic T cells in rheumatoid arthritis. Only in-frame clones appear in the TCRdb table, and some are missing; sequencing was by immunoSEQ multiplex PCR. This sample has approximately 30,000 clones, with 82% found just once. The material sequenced was CD8+ T cells sorted from blood. All receptors come from an adult with rheumatoid arthritis.

The rearrangement links TRBV4-3 to TRBJ1-6, with a weak D call TRBD1 (5 bases). The CDR3 is 13 amino acids. V dropped 4 bases and J dropped 10 bases, with 11 bases sitting between them. Germline CDR1 LGHNA, CDR2 YSLEER. The CDR3 nucleotides read TGCGCCAGCAGCCGAGGACCAGGGTCACCCCTCCACTTT. Translated, it gives CASSRGPGSPLHF.

This clone was found a few times. The rearrangement joins TRBV6-5 to TRBJ2-7; possible D gene TRBD1, 6 bases. CDR3 length equals 13 residues. In germline, CDR1 is MNHEY, CDR2 SVGAGI. The V end lost 7 bases, the J end lost 4 bases, and 14 bases lay between the germline ends. CDR3 amino acids: CASIPTDSYEQYF. In DNA form, the CDR3 reads TGTGCCAGCATCCCAACGGACAGTTACGAGCAGTACTTC.

The chain combines TRBV27 with TRBJ2-6; D might be TRBD1 (5 bases). V was pared by 3 bases and J by 0 bases, with 15 bases between. Per germline, CDR1 MNHEY and CDR2 SMNVEV (reference sequence). The CDR3 totals 18 residues. The CDR3 loop reads CASSLVQVGFSGANVLTF. The DNA for the CDR3 is TGTGCCAGCAGTTTGGTACAGGTGGGGTTCTCTGGGGCCAACGTCCTGACTTTC.

The CDR3 DNA sequence: TGTGCCAGCAGGGGACTAGCGGGAGGACAAGAGACCCAGTACTTC. The encoded protein is CASRGLAGGQETQYF. This sequence joins TRBV6-5 and TRBJ2-5; 15 bases fit TRBD2. Unmatched junction bases numbered 1, after V lost 6 bases and J lost 2 bases. CDR3 length: 15 residues. Germline CDR1 MNHEY, CDR2 SVGAGI.

This clone was observed a handful of times. The chain uses TRBV29-1 and TRBJ1-1; 7 positions match TRBD1. The trim removed 6 bases at V and 4 bases at J, leaving 2 bases unmatched. The V gene's germline CDR1 is SQVTM and CDR2 ANQGSEA. CDR3 size: 11 residues. In DNA form, the CDR3 reads TGCAGCGTAAACAGGGGCACTGAAGCTTTCTTT. It translates to CSVNRGTEAFF. Variable domain in full (rest from reference TRBV29-1 and TRBJ1-1): SAVISQKPSRDICQRGTSLTIQCQVDSQVTMMFWYRQQPGQSLTLIATANQGSEATYESGFVIDKFPISRPNLTFSTLTVSNMSPEDSSIYLCSVNRGTEAFFGQGTRLTVV.

The CDR3 sequence: CASRHRGVETQYF. Written as DNA, the CDR3 is TGTGCCAGCAGGCACAGGGGGGTCGAGACCCAGTACTTC. The V and J genes are TRBV2 and TRBJ2-5; 8 bases fit TRBD1. The J segment lost 5 bases and the V segment lost 6 bases, leaving 5 bases of the junction unmatched. Germline V gives CDR1 SNHLY, CDR2 FYNNEI. The CDR3 runs to 13 residues.

The gene calls are TRBV2 and TRBJ1-2; D is possibly TRBD1 (5 bases). V lost 3 bases, J lost 0 bases, and 8 bases lay in between. This CDR3 contains 14 residues. The germline gives CDR1 SNHLY, CDR2 FYNNEI. CDR3 region: CASSDGGSNYGYTF. For the CDR3, the DNA is TGTGCCAGCAGTGATGGGGGATCTAACTATGGCTACACCTTC.

V is TRBV29-1 and J is TRBJ2-5; D gene ambiguous. The germline V gene has CDR1 SQVTM and CDR2 ANQGSEA. V shed 5 bases and J shed 4 bases, with 5 bases lying between them. CDR3 length: 10 amino acids. The CDR3 region is CSVTLETQYF. CDR3 nucleotides: TGCAGCGTTACCCTAGAGACCCAGTACTTC.

This rearrangement joins TRBV5-1 to TRBJ1-1; 9 bases fit TRBD1. CDR3 length equals 16 residues. Germline CDR1 and CDR2: SGHRS and YFSETQ. With 1 base clipped from V and 3 bases from J, the junction kept 7 bases outside the gene matches. CDR3 nucleotides: TGCGCCAGCAGCTTGCTATCGCGGGACAGGGACACTGAAGCTTTCTTT. Amino acid sequence: CASSLLSRDRDTEAFF.

The rearrangement uses TRBV7-2 and TRBJ2-2; 8 bases line up with TRBD2. CDR1 is SGHTA, CDR2 FQGNSA, per germline. The junction had 22 bases not matched to a gene; V was cut back by 4 bases and J by 9 bases. This CDR3 comprises 19 residues. CDR3 region: CASSSDLLADNKLARELFF. The CDR3 coding sequence is TGTGCCAGCAGCTCCGATTTACTAGCGGACAATAAGTTGGCTAGGGAGCTGTTTTTT.

This clone was recorded a few times. The V and J genes are TRBV7-2 and TRBJ2-7; 13 nucleotides agree with TRBD2. CDR1 and CDR2 from the germline V gene are SGHTA and FQGNSA. Losses at the gene ends were 3 bases for V and 6 bases for J; bases not matched to a gene: 5. The CDR3 covers 15 residues. CDR3 nucleotides: TGTGCCAGCAGCTTTACCGGGACTAGCGGGACCGAGCAGTACTTC. Protein: CASSFTGTSGTEQYF.

The V gene is TRBV6-6, the J gene TRBJ1-1, with D unresolved. The germline V gene encodes CDR1 MNHNY and CDR2 SVGAGI (reference sequence). The V and J ends lost 5 bases and 0 bases respectively, with 7 bases between them. The CDR3 spans 13 residues. The CDR3 is CASSPQVNTEAFF. CDR3 coding DNA: TGTGCCAGCAGTCCCCAGGTGAACACTGAAGCTTTCTTT.

This chain links TRBV7-8 with TRBJ2-1, with 7 bases fitting TRBD1. CDR1 is SGHVS and CDR2 is FQNEAQ in the germline V gene. There are 15 residues in the CDR3. Trimming removed 4 bases from V and 4 bases from J; junction bases left unmatched: 7. The CDR3 sequence: CASSYHRGRYNEQFF. CDR3 sequence (DNA): TGTGCCAGCAGCTACCACAGGGGACGGTACAATGAGCAGTTCTTC.

This clone was recorded once. The chain is built from TRBV7-2 and TRBJ2-7; no clear D gene. Per germline, CDR1 SGHTA and CDR2 FQGNSA. V was clipped by 5 bases and J by 3 bases, with 11 bases between them. The CDR3 sequence is 13 residues long. The CDR3 loop is CASSPGSNYEQYF. The CDR3 nucleotides read TGTGCCAGCAGCCCAGGCTCCAACTACGAGCAGTACTTC.

This chain connects TRBV7-2 to TRBJ2-3; D may be TRBD1 (6 bases). The V end was cut by 3 bases, the J end by 2 bases, with 12 bases between. This CDR3 spans 15 amino acids. Germline-derived CDR1 and CDR2 are SGHTA and FQGNSA. Here the CDR3 DNA reads TGTGCCAGCAGCTTTTCAGGGGCTGACACAGATACGCAGTATTTT. It codes for CASSFSGADTDTQYF.

The chain couples TRBV11-2 to TRBJ2-2; perhaps TRBD1 as D (6 bases). CDR3 length: 15 amino acids. The germline V gene encodes CDR1 SGHAT and CDR2 FQNNGV. Deletions cut 4 bases from V and 0 bases from J, with 9 bases between. The CDR3 is CASSSRQANTGELFF. CDR3 DNA sequence: TGTGCCAGCAGCTCCCGACAGGCGAACACCGGGGAGCTGTTTTTT.

The J gene is TRBJ2-6, the V gene TRBV2; D unresolved. Germline assignment: CDR1 SNHLY and CDR2 FYNNEI. This CDR3 has 14 residues. Deletions cut 8 bases from V and 0 bases from J, with 8 bases between. CDR3 DNA sequence: TGTGCCAGCCAACGGCGCTCTGGGGCCAACGTCCTGACTTTC. As protein: CASQRRSGANVLTF.

This clone was detected only a few times. The chain carries TRBV7-3 and TRBJ1-6, with no clear D. V lost 0 bases, J lost 7 bases, and 4 bases lay in between. There are 13 residues in the CDR3. Germline V gene sequence: CDR1 SGHTA, CDR2 FQGTGA. CDR3 sequence reads: CASSLTGNSPLHF. The DNA for the CDR3 is TGTGCCAGCAGCTTAACAGGGAATTCACCCCTCCACTTT. Full variable domain (rest looked up from reference TRBV7-3 and TRBJ1-6): GAGVSQTPSNKVTEKGKYVELRCDPISGHTALYWYRQSLGQGPEFLIYFQGTGAADDSGLPNDRFFAVRPEGSVSTLKIQRTERGDSAVYLCASSLTGNSPLHFGNGTRLTVT.

The chain employs TRBV19 and TRBJ1-6; no reliable D call. This CDR3 has 15 amino acids. V lost 3 bases and J lost 0, with 6 bases in between. CDR1 and CDR2 from the germline V gene are LNHDA and SQIVND (reference sequence). The CDR3 bases are TGTGCCAGTAGTATGGGTATCTCCTATAATTCACCCCTCCACTTT. It is translated as CASSMGISYNSPLHF.

The rearrangement joins TRBV6-6 to TRBJ1-1; tentatively, D is TRBD1 (5 bases). The CDR3 spans 12 residues. Between the trimmed V and J ends, which lost 6 bases and 5 bases, there was a span of 10 bases. Germline CDR1 and CDR2: MNHNY and SVGAGI (reference sequence). In nucleotides, the CDR3 is TGTGCCAGCAGCTACAGGTTGACTGAAGCTTTCTTT. Translating gives CASSYRLTEAFF.

CDR3 in DNA: TGTGCCAGCAGTTACCTTTCGACAGGGGGCGGCTACACCTTC. Its translation is CASSYLSTGGGYTF. The chain carries TRBV6-5 and TRBJ1-2; TRBD1 matches 10 bases. Germline V CDR1 and CDR2: MNHEY, SVGAGI. The junction had 5 bases not matched to a gene; V was cut back by 2 bases and J by 8 bases. CDR3 length: 14 residues.

The chain uses TRBV30 and TRBJ1-2, with 9 bases fitting TRBD1. V was pared by 0 bases and J by 7 bases, with 3 bases of the junction left unmatched. This CDR3 has 13 residues. Germline V lookup: CDR1 GTSNPN, CDR2 SVGIG (reference sequence). The CDR3, as DNA: TGTGCCTGGAGTGTACAGGGGGCCGGTGGCTACACCTTC. Encoded protein: CAWSVQGAGGYTF.

The chain combines TRBV5-6 with TRBJ1-2; 10 positions match TRBD1. This CDR3 comprises 14 residues. Trimming took 4 bases from V and 3 from J; bases not matched to a gene: 3. Germline V gene sequence: CDR1 SGHDT, CDR2 YYEEEE. As DNA, the CDR3 is TGTGCCAGCAGCCCAGGGACAGGGGACTATGGCTACACCTTC. Translation: CASSPGTGDYGYTF.

The V call is TRBV14, the J call TRBJ2-1, with 10 positions matching TRBD2. V gave up 5 bases and J gave up 0 bases; unmatched junction bases: 4. This CDR3 comprises 16 residues. Germline CDR1 is SGHDN and CDR2 is FVKESK. The CDR3 protein is CASSSIAGGSYNEQFF. CDR3 bases: TGTGCCAGCAGCTCGATAGCGGGGGGCTCCTACAATGAGCAGTTCTTC.

This clone was seen only a few times. J is TRBJ2-1 and V is TRBV7-9; no clear D gene. CDR1 and CDR2 from the germline V gene are SEHNR and FQNEAQ (reference sequence). V was shortened by 3 bases and J by 7 bases, with 4 bases between the two germline ends. The CDR3 is made up of 11 amino acids. The CDR3 DNA reads as TGTGCCAGCAGCTTGGGAAATGAGCAGTTCTTC. Translating it yields CASSLGNEQFF.

The rearrangement joins TRBV10-3 to TRBJ1-3; D unresolved. V was shortened by 8 bases and J by 0 bases, with 11 bases between the two germline ends. Looked up from germline, CDR1 is ENHRY and CDR2 is SYGVKD. CDR3 size: 14 residues. The CDR3, as DNA: TGTGCCATCGAGGCAACAGACTCTGGAAACACCATATATTTT. This gives the protein CAIEATDSGNTIYF.